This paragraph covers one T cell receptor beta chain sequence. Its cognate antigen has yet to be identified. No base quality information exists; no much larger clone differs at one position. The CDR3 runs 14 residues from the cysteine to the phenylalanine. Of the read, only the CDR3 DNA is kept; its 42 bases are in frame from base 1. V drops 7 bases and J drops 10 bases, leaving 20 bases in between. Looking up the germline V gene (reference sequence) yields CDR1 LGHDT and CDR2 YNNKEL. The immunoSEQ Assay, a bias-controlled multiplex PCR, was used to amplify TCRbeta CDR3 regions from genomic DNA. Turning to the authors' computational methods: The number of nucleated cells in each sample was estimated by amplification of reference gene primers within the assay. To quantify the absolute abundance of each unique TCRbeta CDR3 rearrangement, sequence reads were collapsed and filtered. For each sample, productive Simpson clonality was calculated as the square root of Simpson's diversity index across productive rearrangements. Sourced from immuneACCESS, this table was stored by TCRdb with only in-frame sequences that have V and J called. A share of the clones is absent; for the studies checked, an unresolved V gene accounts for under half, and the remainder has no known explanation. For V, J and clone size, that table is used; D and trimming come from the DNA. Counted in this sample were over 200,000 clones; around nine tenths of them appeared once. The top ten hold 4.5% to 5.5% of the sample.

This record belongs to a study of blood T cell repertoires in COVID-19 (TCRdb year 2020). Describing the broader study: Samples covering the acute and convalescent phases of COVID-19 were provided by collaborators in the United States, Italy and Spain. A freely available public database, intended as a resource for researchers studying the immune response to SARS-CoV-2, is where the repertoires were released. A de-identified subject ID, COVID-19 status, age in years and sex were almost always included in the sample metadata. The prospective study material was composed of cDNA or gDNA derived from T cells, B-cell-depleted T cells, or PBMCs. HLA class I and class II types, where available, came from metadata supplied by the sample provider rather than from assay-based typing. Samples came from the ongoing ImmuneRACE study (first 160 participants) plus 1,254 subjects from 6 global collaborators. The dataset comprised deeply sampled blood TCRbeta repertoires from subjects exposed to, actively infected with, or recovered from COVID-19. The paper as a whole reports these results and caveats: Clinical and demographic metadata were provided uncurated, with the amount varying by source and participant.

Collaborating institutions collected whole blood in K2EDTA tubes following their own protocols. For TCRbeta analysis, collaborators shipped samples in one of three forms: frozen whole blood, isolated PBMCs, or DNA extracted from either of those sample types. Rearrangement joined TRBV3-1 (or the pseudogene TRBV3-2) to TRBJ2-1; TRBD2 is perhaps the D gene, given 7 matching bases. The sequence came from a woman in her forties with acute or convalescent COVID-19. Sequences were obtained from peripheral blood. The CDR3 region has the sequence CASTRGGGPLEQFF. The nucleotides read TGTGCCAGCACCCGAGGGGGGGGGCCATTAGAGCAGTTCTTC.